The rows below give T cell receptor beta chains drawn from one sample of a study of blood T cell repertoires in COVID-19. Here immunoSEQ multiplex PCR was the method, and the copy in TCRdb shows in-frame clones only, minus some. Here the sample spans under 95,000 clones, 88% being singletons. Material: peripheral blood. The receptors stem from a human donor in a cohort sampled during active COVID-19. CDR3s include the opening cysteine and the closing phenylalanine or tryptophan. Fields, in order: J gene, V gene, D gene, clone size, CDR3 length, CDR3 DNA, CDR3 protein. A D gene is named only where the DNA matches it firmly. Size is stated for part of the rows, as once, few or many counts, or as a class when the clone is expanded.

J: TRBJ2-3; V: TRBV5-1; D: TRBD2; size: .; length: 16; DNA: TGCGCCAGCAGCTCCCAACCGGGACTAGGAACAGATACGCAGTATTTT; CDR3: CASSSQPGLGTDTQYF
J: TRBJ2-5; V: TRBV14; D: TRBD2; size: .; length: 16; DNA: TGTGCCAGCAGCCACGAAACGGGACTAGCGGGAGAGACCCAGTACTTC; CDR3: CASSHETGLAGETQYF
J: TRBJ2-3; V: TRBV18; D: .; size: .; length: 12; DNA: TGTGCCAGCTCACCGTACGGAGATACGCAGTATTTT; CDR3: CASSPYGDTQYF
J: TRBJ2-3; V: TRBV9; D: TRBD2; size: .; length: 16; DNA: TGTGCCAGCAGCCGAGGAGCGGGAGGGGGGGCAGATACGCAGTATTTT; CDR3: CASSRGAGGGADTQYF
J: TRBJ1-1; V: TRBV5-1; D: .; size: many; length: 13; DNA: TGCGCCAGCAGCCCCAGCGGGAACACTGAAGCTTTCTTT; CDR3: CASSPSGNTEAFF
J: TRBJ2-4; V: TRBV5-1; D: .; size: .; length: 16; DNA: TGCGCCAGCAGCCCGAGGACCGGACAGGCCAAAAACATTCAGTACTTC; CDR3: CASSPRTGQAKNIQYF
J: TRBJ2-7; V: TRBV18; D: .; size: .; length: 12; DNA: TGTGCCAGCTCAGGCACGAAATACGAGCAGTACTTC; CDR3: CASSGTKYEQYF
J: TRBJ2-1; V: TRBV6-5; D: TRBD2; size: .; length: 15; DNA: TGTGCCAGCAGTTACGGCGGACTAGCCCGCAATGAGCAGTTCTTC; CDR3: CASSYGGLARNEQFF
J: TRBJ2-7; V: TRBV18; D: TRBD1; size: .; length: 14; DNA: TGTGCCAGCTCACCTGGACAGGTTTACGCCGAGCAGTACTTC; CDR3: CASSPGQVYAEQYF
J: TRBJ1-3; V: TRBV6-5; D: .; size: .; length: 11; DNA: TGTGCCAGCAGCTCGGGGGACACCATATATTTT; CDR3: CASSSGDTIYF
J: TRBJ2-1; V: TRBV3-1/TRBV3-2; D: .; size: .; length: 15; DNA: TGTGCCAGCAGGGACTATACAAGCTCCTACAATGAGCAGTTCTTC; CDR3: CASRDYTSSYNEQFF
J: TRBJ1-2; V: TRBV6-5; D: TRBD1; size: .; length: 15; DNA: TGTGCCAGCAGGGACGGACAGGCGGCTGACTATGGCTACACCTTC; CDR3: CASRDGQAADYGYTF
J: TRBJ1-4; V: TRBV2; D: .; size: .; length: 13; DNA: TGTGCCAGCAGTGTTGGCCAGAATGAAAAACTGTTTTTT; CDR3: CASSVGQNEKLFF
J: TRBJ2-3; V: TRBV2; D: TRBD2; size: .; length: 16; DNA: TGTGCCAGCAGTGATAGTCTAGCGGGAGATGCAGATACGCAGTATTTT; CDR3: CASSDSLAGDADTQYF
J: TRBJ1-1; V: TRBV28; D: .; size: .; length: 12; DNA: TGTGCCAGCGCCGGGGTGAACACTGAAGCTTTCTTT; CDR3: CASAGVNTEAFF
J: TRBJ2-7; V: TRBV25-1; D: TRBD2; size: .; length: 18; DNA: TGTGCCAGCAGTGATTGGACTAGCGGGACTTCTCTTGATTACGAGCAGTACTTC; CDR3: CASSDWTSGTSLDYEQYF
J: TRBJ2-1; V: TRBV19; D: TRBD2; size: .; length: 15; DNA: TGTGCCAGTAGTAGGTCGGGCGGGGGCTACAATGAGCAGTTCTTC; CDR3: CASSRSGGGYNEQFF
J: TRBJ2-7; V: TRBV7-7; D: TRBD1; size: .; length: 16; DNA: TGTGCCAGCAGCCGAACCGGGACAGGCAACTACTACGAGCAGTACTTC; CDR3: CASSRTGTGNYYEQYF